The rows below give T cell receptor beta chains drawn from one sample of a study of OX40 agonist ivuxolimab in advanced cancers. Assay used: immunoSEQ multiplex PCR; TCRdb lists only in-frame clones, some missing. Seen here are around 80,000 clones, around 84% observed once, and the top ten hold under 3.5%. This specimen was CD4+ or CD8+ T cells sorted from blood, taken in a trial of the OX40 agonist ivuxolimab. The receptors were sampled from an adult with an advanced solid tumor such as melanoma, head and neck, liver or kidney cancer. Both conserved end residues are part of each CDR3. D genes are given only for firm matches. Not every row has a clone size; where given, it reads once, few, many or a size class.

J gene: TRBJ2-1
V gene: TRBV27
D gene: TRBD2
CDR3 length: 20
clone size: .
CDR3 protein: CASSSWTSGGPYFRYNEQFF
CDR3 DNA: TGTGCCAGCAGTTCTTGGACTAGCGGGGGGCCCTACTTTCGTTACAATGAGCAGTTCTTC

J gene: TRBJ1-5
V gene: TRBV5-4
D gene: .
CDR3 length: 14
clone size: .
CDR3 protein: CASRKGRSNQPQHF
CDR3 DNA: TGTGCCAGCAGAAAGGGACGGAGCAATCAGCCCCAGCATTTT

J gene: TRBJ2-5
V gene: TRBV5-1
D gene: TRBD1
CDR3 length: 16
clone size: .
CDR3 protein: CASRANPGTAQETQYF
CDR3 DNA: TGCGCCAGCAGAGCGAATCCCGGGACAGCCCAAGAGACCCAGTACTTC

J gene: TRBJ2-2
V gene: TRBV7-2
D gene: .
CDR3 length: 15
clone size: once
CDR3 protein: CASSQETGTTGELFF
CDR3 DNA: TGTGCCAGCAGCCAGGAAACAGGGACCACCGGGGAGCTGTTTTTT

J gene: TRBJ2-6
V gene: TRBV7-3
D gene: .
CDR3 length: 15
clone size: .
CDR3 protein: CASSAGLSGANVLTF
CDR3 DNA: TGTGCCAGCAGCGCTGGACTCTCTGGGGCCAACGTCCTGACTTTC

J gene: TRBJ2-5
V gene: TRBV29-1
D gene: .
CDR3 length: 12
clone size: .
CDR3 protein: CSVARSQETQYF
CDR3 DNA: TGCAGCGTTGCCAGGTCGCAAGAGACCCAGTACTTC

J gene: TRBJ1-3
V gene: TRBV21-1
D gene: .
CDR3 length: 16
clone size: .
CDR3 protein: CASSKGRPGFGNTIYF
CDR3 DNA: TGTGCCAGCAGCAAGGGACGGCCGGGGTTTGGAAACACCATATATTTT

J gene: TRBJ1-1
V gene: TRBV14
D gene: .
CDR3 length: 12
clone size: .
CDR3 protein: CASSRTLTRAFF
CDR3 DNA: TGTGCCAGCAGCCGTACCCTCACCCGGGCTTTCTTT

J gene: TRBJ1-5
V gene: TRBV28
D gene: .
CDR3 length: 13
clone size: .
CDR3 protein: CASGALGNQPQHF
CDR3 DNA: TGTGCCAGCGGGGCGTTGGGAAATCAGCCCCAGCATTTT

J gene: TRBJ2-1
V gene: TRBV30
D gene: .
CDR3 length: 13
clone size: few
CDR3 protein: CAWSFNRLNEQFF
CDR3 DNA: TGTGCCTGGAGTTTCAACCGACTTAATGAGCAGTTCTTC

J gene: TRBJ1-2
V gene: TRBV5-8
D gene: .
CDR3 length: 12
clone size: .
CDR3 protein: CASSPPNYGYTF
CDR3 DNA: TGTGCCAGCAGCCCCCCAAACTATGGCTACACCTTC

J gene: TRBJ2-7
V gene: TRBV15
D gene: .
CDR3 length: 13
clone size: .
CDR3 protein: CATSSGVEGEQYF
CDR3 DNA: TGTGCCACCAGCAGCGGGGTTGAGGGAGAGCAGTACTTC

J gene: TRBJ1-6
V gene: TRBV30
D gene: .
CDR3 length: 14
clone size: .
CDR3 protein: CAWNRDKYNSPLHF
CDR3 DNA: TGTGCCTGGAACCGGGACAAATATAATTCACCCCTCCACTTT

J gene: TRBJ1-5
V gene: TRBV30
D gene: .
CDR3 length: 14
clone size: .
CDR3 protein: CAWSVGTPNQPQHF
CDR3 DNA: TGTGCCTGGAGTGTAGGGACGCCGAATCAGCCCCAGCATTTT

J gene: TRBJ1-6
V gene: TRBV6-5
D gene: .
CDR3 length: 13
clone size: few
CDR3 protein: CASSYSTLSPLHF
CDR3 DNA: TGTGCCAGCAGTTACTCGACTCTTTCACCCCTCCACTTT

J gene: TRBJ1-2
V gene: TRBV11-2
D gene: .
CDR3 length: 16
clone size: .
CDR3 protein: CASSPQWTDANYGYTF
CDR3 DNA: TGTGCCAGCAGCCCCCAGTGGACAGATGCTAACTATGGCTACACCTTC

J gene: TRBJ2-2
V gene: TRBV19
D gene: .
CDR3 length: 12
clone size: .
CDR3 protein: CASRKATGELFF
CDR3 DNA: TGTGCCTCACGAAAAGCCACCGGGGAGCTGTTTTTT

J gene: TRBJ2-5
V gene: TRBV6-6
D gene: TRBD2
CDR3 length: 15
clone size: .
CDR3 protein: CASSYVTSGQETQYF
CDR3 DNA: TGTGCCAGCAGTTACGTCACTAGCGGTCAAGAGACCCAGTACTTC

J gene: TRBJ1-2
V gene: TRBV28
D gene: .
CDR3 length: 14
clone size: .
CDR3 protein: CASSFPRSKGGYTF
CDR3 DNA: TGTGCCAGCAGTTTCCCCAGAAGTAAGGGTGGCTACACCTTC

J gene: TRBJ2-5
V gene: TRBV11-3
D gene: .
CDR3 length: 13
clone size: .
CDR3 protein: CASSLGLAETQYF
CDR3 DNA: TGTGCCAGCAGCTTAGGGCTAGCGGAGACCCAGTACTTC

J gene: TRBJ2-4
V gene: TRBV5-4
D gene: .
CDR3 length: 18
clone size: .
CDR3 protein: CASSLDGSAGTAKNIQYF
CDR3 DNA: TGTGCCAGCAGCTTGGATGGGTCGGCAGGGACGGCCAAAAACATTCAGTACTTC

J gene: TRBJ2-1
V gene: TRBV5-1
D gene: TRBD2
CDR3 length: 14
clone size: once
CDR3 protein: CASSFSGGADEQFF
CDR3 DNA: TGCGCCAGCAGCTTTAGCGGGGGGGCTGATGAGCAGTTCTTC

J gene: TRBJ2-1
V gene: TRBV7-2
D gene: TRBD2
CDR3 length: 16
clone size: .
CDR3 protein: CASSKTGLAGGPEQFF
CDR3 DNA: TGTGCCAGCAGCAAAACGGGACTAGCGGGGGGGCCTGAGCAGTTCTTC

J gene: TRBJ1-1
V gene: TRBV6-5
D gene: TRBD1
CDR3 length: 15
clone size: .
CDR3 protein: CASSYTDRAAPEAFF
CDR3 DNA: TGTGCCAGCAGTTACACTGACAGGGCTGCCCCTGAAGCTTTCTTT

J gene: TRBJ2-2
V gene: TRBV28
D gene: TRBD1
CDR3 length: 21
clone size: .
CDR3 protein: CASSLRHATGPQPRPTGELFF
CDR3 DNA: TGTGCCAGCAGTTTAAGGCATGCGACAGGGCCCCAACCCCGACCAACCGGGGAGCTGTTTTTT